What follows are 7 T cell receptor beta chains derived from one specimen sequenced in a study of graft-versus-host responses after intestinal transplantation. TCRdb keeps only in-frame clones here, not all; method: immunoSEQ multiplex PCR. The sample contains 150,000 or so clones, 92% of which appear only once. Antigens of these TCRs are unknown. Specimen: unstimulated CD4+ T cells sorted from spleen or lymph node cells, collected before intestinal transplant. The receptors stem from a human donor who received an intestinal transplant.

In its sample, this clone was seen once. The J gene is TRBJ2-2, the V gene TRBV28, with 8 nucleotides matching TRBD1. The CDR3 consists of 16 residues. From germline, CDR1 is MDHEN and CDR2 SYDVKM. J was trimmed by 6 bases and V by 2 bases; bases with no gene match: 8. CDR3 loop: CASSLRGQGGPGELFF. CDR3 nucleotide sequence: TGTGCCAGCAGTTTAAGAGGACAGGGAGGCCCCGGGGAGCTGTTTTTT.

The V gene is TRBV7-9, the J gene TRBJ1-3; tentative D call: TRBD1 (6 bases). This CDR3 comprises 16 residues. Germline values: CDR1 SEHNR, CDR2 FQNEAQ (reference sequence). V dropped 0 bases and J dropped 0 bases, with 9 bases sitting between them. The CDR3 DNA reads TGTGCCAGCAGCTTAGCGAGGGGGAGCTCTGGAAACACCATATATTTT. Protein sequence: CASSLARGSSGNTIYF.

The chain recombines TRBV6-5 with TRBJ2-3, with a possible D match to TRBD2 (5 bases). Germline CDR1 and CDR2: MNHEY and SVGAGI. Trimming removed 0 bases from V and 6 bases from J, with 10 bases in between. This CDR3 region has 14 residues. The CDR3 DNA reads as TGTGCCAGCAGTTACTCCTCGGGGTGGGATACGCAGTATTTT. Amino acids: CASSYSSGWDTQYF.

This chain connects TRBV5-4 to TRBJ1-1, with 7 bases matching TRBD1. This CDR3 is built from 14 residues. Germline V gene data show CDR1 as SGHNT and CDR2 as YYREEE (reference sequence). V shed 2 bases, J shed 1 base, and the junction held 2 bases outside the gene matches. For the CDR3, the DNA is TGTGCCAGCAGCTTAAGGGGGCCGAACACTGAAGCTTTCTTT. It is translated as CASSLRGPNTEAFF.

The chain employs TRBV19 and TRBJ2-7; 8 bases are a match to TRBD2. The ends lost 4 bases at V and 2 bases at J; junction bases unmatched: 7. CDR1 LNHDA and CDR2 SQIVND come from the germline V gene (reference sequence). The CDR3 is 15 residues long. CDR3 loop: CASSRGVAGTYEQYF. DNA of the CDR3: TGTGCCAGTAGTAGGGGTGTAGCGGGGACCTACGAGCAGTACTTC.

This chain joins TRBV7-2 and TRBJ2-1; D not resolved. V was cut by 1 base and J by 7 bases, with 20 bases left in between. Looked up from germline, CDR1 is SGHTA and CDR2 is FQGNSA. CDR3 length: 17 amino acids. DNA of the CDR3: TGTGCCAGCAGCTTAGGACTCCGGGCCTTTTTCTCGAATGAGCAGTTCTTC. Its translation: CASSLGLRAFFSNEQFF.

The chain employs TRBV7-9 and TRBJ2-5, with D uncertain. There are 11 residues in the CDR3. V lost 2 bases, J lost 5 bases, and 3 bases lay in between. Germline CDR1 is SEHNR and CDR2 is FQNEAQ (reference sequence). The CDR3 nucleotides are TGTGCCAGCAGCTTACTGGAGACCCAGTACTTC. Protein: CASSLLETQYF.